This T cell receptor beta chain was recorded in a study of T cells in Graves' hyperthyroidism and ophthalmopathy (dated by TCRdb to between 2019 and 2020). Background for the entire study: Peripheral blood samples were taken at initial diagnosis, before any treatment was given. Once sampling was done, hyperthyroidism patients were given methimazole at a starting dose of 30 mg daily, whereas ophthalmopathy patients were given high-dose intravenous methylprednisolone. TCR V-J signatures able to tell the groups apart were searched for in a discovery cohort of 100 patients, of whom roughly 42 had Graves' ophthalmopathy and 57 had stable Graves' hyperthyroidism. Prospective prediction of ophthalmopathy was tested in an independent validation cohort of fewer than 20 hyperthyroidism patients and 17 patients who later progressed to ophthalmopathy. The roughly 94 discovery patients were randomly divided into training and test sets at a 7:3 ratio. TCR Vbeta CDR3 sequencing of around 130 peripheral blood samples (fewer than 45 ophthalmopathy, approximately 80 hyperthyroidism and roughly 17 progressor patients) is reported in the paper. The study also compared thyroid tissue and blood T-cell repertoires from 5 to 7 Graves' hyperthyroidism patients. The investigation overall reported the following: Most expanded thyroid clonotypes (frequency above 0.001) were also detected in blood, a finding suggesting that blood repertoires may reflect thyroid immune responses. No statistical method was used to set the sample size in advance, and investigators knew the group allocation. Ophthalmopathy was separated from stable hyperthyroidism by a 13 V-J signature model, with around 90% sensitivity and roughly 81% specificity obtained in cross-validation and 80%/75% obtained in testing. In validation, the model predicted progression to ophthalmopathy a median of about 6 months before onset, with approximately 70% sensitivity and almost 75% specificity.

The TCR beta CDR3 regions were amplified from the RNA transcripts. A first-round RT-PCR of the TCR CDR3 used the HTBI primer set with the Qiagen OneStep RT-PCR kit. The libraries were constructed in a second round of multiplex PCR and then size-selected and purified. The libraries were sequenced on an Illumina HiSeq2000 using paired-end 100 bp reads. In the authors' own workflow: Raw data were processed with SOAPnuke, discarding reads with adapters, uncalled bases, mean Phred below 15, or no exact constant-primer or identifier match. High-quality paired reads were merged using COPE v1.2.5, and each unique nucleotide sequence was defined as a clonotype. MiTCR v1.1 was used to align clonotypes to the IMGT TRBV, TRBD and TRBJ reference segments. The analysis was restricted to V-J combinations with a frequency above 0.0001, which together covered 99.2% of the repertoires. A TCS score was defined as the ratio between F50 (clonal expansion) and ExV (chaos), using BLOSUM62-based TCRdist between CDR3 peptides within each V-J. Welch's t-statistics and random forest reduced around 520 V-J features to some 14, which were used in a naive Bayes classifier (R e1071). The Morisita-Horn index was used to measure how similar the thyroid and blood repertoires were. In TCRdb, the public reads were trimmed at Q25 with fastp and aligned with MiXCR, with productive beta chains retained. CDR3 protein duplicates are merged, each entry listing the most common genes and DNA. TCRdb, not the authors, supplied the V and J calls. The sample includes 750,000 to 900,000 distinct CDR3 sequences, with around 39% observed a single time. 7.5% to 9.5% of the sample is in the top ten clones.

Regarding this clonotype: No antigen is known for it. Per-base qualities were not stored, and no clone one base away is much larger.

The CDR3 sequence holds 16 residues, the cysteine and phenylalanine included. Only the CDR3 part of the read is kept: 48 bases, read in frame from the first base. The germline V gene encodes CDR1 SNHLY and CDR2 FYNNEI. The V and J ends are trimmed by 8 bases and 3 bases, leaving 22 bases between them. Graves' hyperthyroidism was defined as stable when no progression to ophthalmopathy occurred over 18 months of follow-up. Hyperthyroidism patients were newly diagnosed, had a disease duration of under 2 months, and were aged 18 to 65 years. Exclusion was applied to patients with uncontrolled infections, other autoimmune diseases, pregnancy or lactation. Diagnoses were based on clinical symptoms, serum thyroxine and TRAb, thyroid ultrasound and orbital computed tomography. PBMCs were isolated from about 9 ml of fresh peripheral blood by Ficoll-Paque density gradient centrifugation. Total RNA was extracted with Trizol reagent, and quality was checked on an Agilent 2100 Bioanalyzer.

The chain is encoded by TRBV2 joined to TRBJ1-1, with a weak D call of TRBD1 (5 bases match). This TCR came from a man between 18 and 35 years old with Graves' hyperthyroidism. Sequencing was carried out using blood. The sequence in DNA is TGTGCCAGCTGGCGTTTAAGAGCCAGAGGGGACACTGAAGCTTTCTTT. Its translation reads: CASWRLRARGDTEAFF.